This TCR beta chain appears in the sequencing data of a study of T-cell reconstitution after alpha-beta-depleted transplantation in children. During its preparation, the TCRbeta library received unique molecular identifiers. One entry per CDR3 protein results from TCRdb running MiXCR on the PCR reads. The sample records 350,000 to 500,000 distinct CDR3 sequences, 43% being singletons. Germline trimming cut 2 bases from V and 6 bases from J; bases unmatched to any gene: 3. This CDR3 comprises 13 residues. Germline lookup yields CDR1 SGHTA and CDR2 FQGNSA. To note about this clonotype: Its antigen remains unidentified.

The study's findings and limits: There were some patients whose high TCRbeta diversity at day 60 came from surviving recipient T cells and thymic progenitors. Several hundred rapidly expanded clones from non-depleted graft cells reportedly supplied alpha-beta T cells about two months post-transplant. Newly produced T cells mostly accounted for T-cell counts and diversity one year post-transplant.

The receptor was derived from a girl between 2 and 10 years old with aplastic anemia, due to receive a stem cell transplant. This material consisted of PBMCs, taken before TCRalphabeta/CD19-depleted stem cell transplant. The chain links TRBV7-2 to TRBJ2-7, with TRBD2 matching 8 bases. The CDR3 DNA is TGTGCCAGCAGCTTAAACGGGGGGGTCGAGCAGTACTTC. It translates to CASSLNGGVEQYF.